This T cell receptor beta chain came from a study of Ad26.COV2.S vaccination and SARS-CoV-2 variants. There are a few counts of this clone. Clones were sequenced by immunoSEQ multiplex PCR, and TCRdb holds only the in-frame ones, with some missing. The sample lists roughly 510,000 clones; around 88% were seen once. Trimming pared 8 bases from V and 2 bases from J, leaving 12 bases between. This CDR3 region has 12 residues. CDR1 and CDR2 from the germline V gene are SQVTM and ANQGSEA. Treatment denoted: about 20 received Ad26.COV2.S at low or high dose, single or two shots; roughly five received placebo; per-sample allocation not given. It was on day 63 after the first vaccine or placebo injection that samples were taken.

Sequences were derived from peripheral blood, sampled in a trial of Ad26.COV2.S vaccine versus placebo. The J gene is TRBJ1-1, the V gene TRBV29-1, with D maybe TRBD1 (5 bases). This clonotype originated in a person between 18 and 60 years old who received the Ad26.COV2.S COVID-19 vaccine or a placebo. The CDR3 DNA reads TGCAGCTCCCGGGACGGTAACACTGAAGCTTTCTTT. Translated: CSSRDGNTEAFF.